The 12 T cell receptor beta chains listed next were all sequenced from one sample in a study of blood T cell repertoires in COVID-19. The protocol was immunoSEQ multiplex PCR, while the TCRdb copy is restricted to in-frame clones and leaves out a portion. The sample gives nearly 55,000 clones, about 86% of which show up once; approximately 10% is in the top ten. The sample comprised peripheral blood. These TCRs come from a man aged 65 to 85 with active COVID-19.

The chain links TRBV19 to TRBJ2-1, with D possibly matching TRBD2 (5 bases). Germline CDR1 reads LNHDA; CDR2 reads SQIVND (reference sequence). This CDR3 has 15 residues. The ends were cut back, 4 bases at V and 0 bases at J, with 10 bases in the middle. As DNA, the CDR3 is TGTGCCAGTAGTACCGGGGTATTCTCCTACAATGAGCAGTTCTTC. This encodes CASSTGVFSYNEQFF.

The CDR3 bases are TGTGCCAGCAGGTGGGGACAGGGAAAGTATTTT. Protein: CASRWGQGKYF. The chain recombines TRBV6-5 with TRBJ2-3; 9 positions match TRBD1. The germline CDR1 and CDR2 sequences are MNHEY and SVGAGI. This CDR3 has 11 amino acids. V shed 6 bases, J shed 13 bases, and the junction held 5 bases outside the gene matches.

The chain links TRBV9 to TRBJ1-1; D perhaps matches TRBD1 (6 bases). Trimming removed 4 bases at V and 5 bases at J, with 15 bases between. This CDR3 contains 14 residues. Germline-derived CDR1 and CDR2 are SGDLS and YYNGEE. The CDR3 bases are TGTGCCAGCAGCCCTGGAAGAGGGGGTACTGAAGCTTTCTTT. Translation gives CASSPGRGGTEAFF. The variable domain in full, with the rest retrieved from reference TRBV9 and TRBJ1-1, is DSGVTQTPKHLITATGQRVTLRCSPRSGDLSVYWYQQSLDQGLQFLIQYYNGEERAKGNILERFSAQQFPDLHSELNLSSLELGDSALYFCASSPGRGGTEAFFGQGTRLTVV.

This sequence joins TRBV19 and TRBJ1-2, with 8 bases that match TRBD1. With 5 bases clipped from V and 4 bases from J, the junction kept 12 bases outside the gene matches. This CDR3 comprises 16 residues. CDR1 LNHDA and CDR2 SQIVND come from the germline V gene (reference sequence). For the CDR3, the DNA is TGTGCCAGTAGTCAGGGACAGGCGTACGAAACCTATGGCTACACCTTC. Protein: CASSQGQAYETYGYTF. Using reference TRBV19 and TRBJ1-2 for the parts outside the CDR3, the full variable domain is DGGITQSPKYLFRKEGQNVTLSCEQNLNHDAMYWYRQDPGQGLRLIYYSQIVNDFQKGDIAEGYSVSREKKESFPLTVTSAQKNPTAFYLCASSQGQAYETYGYTFGSGTRLTVV.

The CDR3 DNA follows: TGTGCCAGCAGCCCAGACAGGGCTACGAACACTGAAGCTTTCTTT. This encodes CASSPDRATNTEAFF. The V and J genes are TRBV7-2 and TRBJ1-1; 7 bases fit TRBD1. CDR1 SGHTA and CDR2 FQGNSA come from the germline V gene. V shed 5 bases and J 1 base; nucleotides not matched to a gene: 7. The CDR3 has 15 amino acids.

This chain joins TRBV4-3 and TRBJ2-1, with TRBD2 identical over 14 bases. The CDR3 runs 16 residues. Germline V gene lookup returns CDR1 LGHNA and CDR2 YSLEER. The V segment lost 5 bases and the J segment 5 bases; nucleotides outside the gene matches: 5. For the CDR3, the DNA is TGCGCCAGCAGCGTAGGGACTAGCGGGAGAAACAATGAGCAGTTCTTC. Its translation is CASSVGTSGRNNEQFF.

The chain links TRBV4-1 to TRBJ2-1; the match to TRBD2 covers 13 bases. With V trimmed by 1 base and J by 3 bases, 0 bases remained unmatched. CDR1 is MGHRA and CDR2 is YSYEKL in the germline V gene. The CDR3 is made up of 16 amino acids. CDR3 sequence (DNA): TGCGCCAGCAGCCAAGGACTAGCGGGGGGCTACAATGAGCAGTTCTTC. The encoded protein is CASSQGLAGGYNEQFF.

This clone was seen once. This chain links TRBV4-3 with TRBJ1-2, with TRBD1 as a possible D gene (5 bases). V lost 0 bases, J lost 2 bases, and 16 bases lay in between. The germline CDR1 and CDR2 sequences are LGHNA and YSLEER. The CDR3 has 17 residues. The CDR3 sequence: CASSQEAVRGANYGYTF. CDR3 DNA: TGCGCCAGCAGCCAAGAGGCAGTAAGGGGTGCGAACTATGGCTACACCTTC.

V gene TRBV5-1 combines with J gene TRBJ1-5; 11 nucleotides agree with TRBD1. This CDR3 region has 14 residues. CDR1 and CDR2 from the germline V gene are SGHRS and YFSETQ. V shed 4 bases and J 6 bases; nucleotides not matched to a gene: 3. CDR3: CASSVGQGGQPQHF. For the CDR3, the DNA is TGCGCCAGCAGCGTGGGACAGGGGGGTCAGCCCCAGCATTTT.

This clone was seen only once. The genes are TRBV29-1 and TRBJ2-1; 9 bases match TRBD2. V was pared by 7 bases and J by 2 bases, with 6 bases of the junction left unmatched. Germline assignment: CDR1 SQVTM and CDR2 ANQGSEA. This CDR3 spans 14 amino acids. The CDR3: CSAGGGVAYNEQFF. In nucleotides, the CDR3 is TGCAGCGCCGGCGGGGGGGTGGCCTACAATGAGCAGTTCTTC.

The chain links TRBV18 to TRBJ2-1, with 10 positions matching TRBD2. The CDR3 extends over 19 amino acids. Germline assignment: CDR1 KGHSH and CDR2 LQKENI. The V segment lost 3 bases and the J segment 0 bases; nucleotides outside the gene matches: 11. As DNA, the CDR3 is TGTGCCAGCTCACCGATAGCGGGGGGTCCGACGAGCTCCTACAATGAGCAGTTCTTC. Protein: CASSPIAGGPTSSYNEQFF.

In this sample, this clone turned up once. The chain carries TRBV11-3 and TRBJ1-4; 10 positions agree with TRBD1. Germline assignment: CDR1 SGHNT and CDR2 YENEEA. The CDR3 length is 14 residues. Trimming took 5 bases from V and 5 from J; bases not matched to a gene: 2. CDR3 DNA: TGTGCCAGCAGCCGGGGACAGGGGAATGAAAAACTGTTTTTT. Amino acid sequence: CASSRGQGNEKLFF.